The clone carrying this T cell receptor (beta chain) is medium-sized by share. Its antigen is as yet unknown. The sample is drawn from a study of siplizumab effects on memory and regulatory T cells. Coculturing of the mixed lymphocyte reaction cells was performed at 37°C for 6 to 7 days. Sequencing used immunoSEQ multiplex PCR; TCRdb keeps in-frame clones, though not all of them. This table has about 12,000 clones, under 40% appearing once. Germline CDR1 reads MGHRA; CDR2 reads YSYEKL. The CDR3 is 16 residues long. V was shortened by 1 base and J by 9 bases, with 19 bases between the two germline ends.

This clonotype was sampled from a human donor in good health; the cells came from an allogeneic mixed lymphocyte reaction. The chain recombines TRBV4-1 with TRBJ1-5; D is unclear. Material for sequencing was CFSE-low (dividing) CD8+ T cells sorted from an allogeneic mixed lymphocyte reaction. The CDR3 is CASSQARALGSLPQHF. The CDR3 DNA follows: TGCGCCAGCAGCCAAGCCCGGGCATTAGGTTCCTTGCCCCAGCATTTT.